This TCR beta chain was sequenced for a study of blood T cell repertoires in COVID-19. The wider study: T cells, B-cell-depleted T cells, or PBMCs supplied cDNA or gDNA.

The repertoire was sequenced with immunoSEQ multiplex PCR; TCRdb's copy has only in-frame clones and lacks some. Of roughly 6,600 clones listed, 80% to 90% are singletons. The germline V and J ends were trimmed by 4 bases and 3 bases, with 11 bases remaining between them. Germline V gives CDR1 SGHKS, CDR2 YYEKEE (reference sequence). The CDR3 loop spans 13 amino acids. The sample taken for sequencing was peripheral blood. The chain uses TRBV5-5 and TRBJ2-7, with D maybe TRBD1 (5 bases). This TCR derives from a human donor in a cohort sampled during active COVID-19. The donor label of this sample is uncertain. The CDR3 spells CASSVRDRYEQYF. The CDR3 region has the DNA TGTGCCAGCAGCGTCAGGGATCGCTACGAGCAGTACTTC.